These T cell receptor beta chains were read from a single sample in a study of T cell responses to AZD1222 COVID-19 vaccine. Generated by immunoSEQ multiplex PCR, the TCRdb table keeps only in-frame clones and is missing some. The sample lists around 170,000 clones, around 88% occurring once. Here the sequenced sample was peripheral blood, taken 28 days after the second AZD1222 dose. These receptors all stem from an adult who received the AZD1222 COVID-19 vaccine. CDR3s include the opening cysteine and the closing phenylalanine or tryptophan. Fields, in order: CDR3 protein, CDR3 DNA, J gene, clone size, D gene, V gene, CDR3 length. A D gene is named only where the DNA matches it firmly. The size field is filled for only some rows; it gives once, few, many or a size class.

cdr3_aa: CATSEGLQETQYF; cdr3_nt: TGCGCCACATCGGAGGGACTTCAAGAGACCCAGTACTTC; j_call: TRBJ2-5; clone_size: .; d_call: .; v_call: TRBV10-1; cdr3_length: 13
cdr3_aa: CASSTGTGFYGYTF; cdr3_nt: TGTGCCAGCAGCACCGGGACAGGATTCTATGGCTACACCTTC; j_call: TRBJ1-2; clone_size: .; d_call: TRBD1; v_call: TRBV5-8; cdr3_length: 14
cdr3_aa: CASSGQAANEKLFF; cdr3_nt: TGTGCCAGCAGCGGTCAAGCGGCTAATGAAAAACTGTTTTTT; j_call: TRBJ1-4; clone_size: once; d_call: .; v_call: TRBV9; cdr3_length: 14
cdr3_aa: CASSPVHGGLSGNTIYF; cdr3_nt: TGTGCCAGCTCACCCGTACATGGGGGCCTCTCTGGAAACACCATATATTTT; j_call: TRBJ1-3; clone_size: .; d_call: .; v_call: TRBV18; cdr3_length: 17
cdr3_aa: CASSLGPRAYNSPLHF; cdr3_nt: TGTGCCAGCAGCTTAGGGCCCAGGGCCTATAATTCACCCCTCCACTTT; j_call: TRBJ1-6; clone_size: .; d_call: .; v_call: TRBV7-8; cdr3_length: 16
cdr3_aa: CASSTPGQGNYGYTF; cdr3_nt: TGTGCCAGCAGCACCCCGGGACAGGGGAACTATGGCTACACCTTC; j_call: TRBJ1-2; clone_size: .; d_call: TRBD1; v_call: TRBV5-6; cdr3_length: 15
cdr3_aa: CSVEAQQGSTEAFF; cdr3_nt: TGCAGCGTTGAAGCCCAACAGGGATCCACTGAAGCTTTCTTT; j_call: TRBJ1-1; clone_size: .; d_call: .; v_call: TRBV29-1; cdr3_length: 14
cdr3_aa: CASSVREGVVGQTQYF; cdr3_nt: TGTGCCAGCAGCGTTAGAGAGGGGGTGGTGGGACAGACCCAGTACTTC; j_call: TRBJ2-5; clone_size: .; d_call: .; v_call: TRBV9; cdr3_length: 16
cdr3_aa: CAWSNFQDKLFF; cdr3_nt: TGTGCCTGGAGTAACTTCCAAGATAAACTGTTTTTT; j_call: TRBJ1-4; clone_size: few; d_call: .; v_call: TRBV30; cdr3_length: 12
cdr3_aa: CASSSIYEQYF; cdr3_nt: TGTGCCAGCAGCTCCATCTACGAGCAGTACTTC; j_call: TRBJ2-7; clone_size: .; d_call: .; v_call: TRBV14; cdr3_length: 11
cdr3_aa: CASSPPNRGGETQYF; cdr3_nt: TGTGCCAGCTCACCACCCAACAGGGGAGGGGAGACCCAGTACTTC; j_call: TRBJ2-5; clone_size: .; d_call: .; v_call: TRBV18; cdr3_length: 15
cdr3_aa: CAWSGGTGTSQYF; cdr3_nt: TGTGCCTGGAGTGGGGGGACAGGTACATCTCAGTACTTC; j_call: TRBJ2-4; clone_size: .; d_call: TRBD1; v_call: TRBV30; cdr3_length: 13
cdr3_aa: CAWSRDTNEQFF; cdr3_nt: TGTGCCTGGAGTAGAGACACCAATGAGCAGTTCTTC; j_call: TRBJ2-1; clone_size: once; d_call: .; v_call: TRBV30; cdr3_length: 12
cdr3_aa: CASSYLLDSTGELFF; cdr3_nt: TGCGCCAGCAGCTATTTATTAGACAGCACCGGGGAGCTGTTTTTT; j_call: TRBJ2-2; clone_size: .; d_call: .; v_call: TRBV5-1; cdr3_length: 15
cdr3_aa: CASSLEVAGELFF; cdr3_nt: TGTGCCAGCAGCCTGGAGGTGGCCGGGGAGCTGTTTTTT; j_call: TRBJ2-2; clone_size: .; d_call: .; v_call: TRBV2; cdr3_length: 13
cdr3_aa: CAISALTSGGANTGELFF; cdr3_nt: TGTGCCATCAGTGCGTTGACTAGCGGGGGGGCGAACACCGGGGAGCTGTTTTTT; j_call: TRBJ2-2; clone_size: .; d_call: TRBD2; v_call: TRBV10-3; cdr3_length: 18
cdr3_aa: CASSEGGNKIYGYTF; cdr3_nt: TGTGCCAGCAGTGAAGGGGGAAACAAGATCTATGGCTACACCTTC; j_call: TRBJ1-2; clone_size: .; d_call: .; v_call: TRBV6-1; cdr3_length: 15